A selection of T cell receptor beta chains follows, all from one sample in a study of T-cell reconstitution after alpha-beta-depleted transplantation in children. TCRdb recomputed calls from the PCR reads with MiXCR, one row per CDR3 protein. The sample holds about 580,000 distinct CDR3 sequences, under 30% seen once. The source material was PBMCs, mostly from graft donor cells, sampled 360 days after TCRalphabeta/CD19-depleted stem cell transplant. These receptors were taken from a boy in the first two years of life who had a stem cell transplant for acute myeloid leukemia, so the T cells may come from the graft donor. Both conserved end residues are part of each CDR3. The D gene is left open where the match is weak. Clone size is stated in some rows and not others, as once, few, many or a class when expanded.

j_call,v_call,d_call,clone_size,cdr3_nt,cdr3_aa
TRBJ1-6,TRBV28,NA,many,TGTGCCAGCAGTTTTCGAATTCCTCTATATTCACCCCTCCACTTT,CASSFRIPLYSPLHF
TRBJ1-4,TRBV6-2/TRBV6-3,TRBD1,NA,TGTGCCAGCAGCCCCTGGACAGGGAGGGATGAAAAACTGTTTTTT,CASSPWTGRDEKLFF
TRBJ2-2,TRBV24-1,NA,many,TGTGCCACCAGTGATTTGCGGGGGTCAACGTCCGGGGAGCTGTTTTTT,CATSDLRGSTSGELFF
TRBJ1-2,TRBV4-1,NA,NA,TGCGCCAGCAGCCAAGAAATGGGGAACTATGGCTACACCTTC,CASSQEMGNYGYTF
TRBJ2-1,TRBV7-2,TRBD1,few,TGTGCCAGCAGCCTAACGGGACAGTTCCTTTACAATGAGCAGTTCTTC,CASSLTGQFLYNEQFF
TRBJ2-2,TRBV29-1,TRBD2,NA,TGCAGCGTTGTACGCGGGACTAGCGGGGCGAACACCGGGGAGCTGTTTTTT,CSVVRGTSGANTGELFF
TRBJ2-7,TRBV6-5,TRBD1,NA,TGTGCCAGCAGTTACTCCGGGACAGGGGAACCCTACGAGCAGTACTTC,CASSYSGTGEPYEQYF
TRBJ1-6,TRBV12-3/TRBV12-4,TRBD1,many,TGTGCCAGCAGTCCCAGGACAGGGCGTAATTCACCCCTCCACTTT,CASSPRTGRNSPLHF
TRBJ2-1,TRBV7-2,TRBD2,few,TGTGCCAGCAGCTTAGTAATGAGGCGGGGGGCCTACAATGAGCAGTTCTTC,CASSLVMRRGAYNEQFF
TRBJ1-5,TRBV27,NA,NA,TGTGCCAGCAGTTTACGGGGGGATATAGGAGTGGGCAATCAGCCCCAGCATTTT,CASSLRGDIGVGNQPQHF
TRBJ2-5,TRBV4-1,TRBD1,NA,TGCGCCAGCAGCCAAGATTGGGACAGGTTAGAGACCCAGTACTTC,CASSQDWDRLETQYF
TRBJ1-2,TRBV7-9,TRBD1,NA,TGTGCCAGCAGCCATGACAGGGATTGGGGCTACACCTTC,CASSHDRDWGYTF
TRBJ2-1,TRBV28,NA,NA,TGTGCCAGCAGTTTACGTTTCCGGGAGCAGTTCTTC,CASSLRFREQFF
TRBJ2-1,TRBV4-2,NA,NA,TGTGCCAGCAGCCAAGATTCGGAGCAGGCCTCCTACAATGAGCAGTTCTTC,CASSQDSEQASYNEQFF
TRBJ1-1,TRBV29-1,NA,many,TGCAGCGTTGAAGATCCCTGGAGGAACACTGAAGCTTTCTTT,CSVEDPWRNTEAFF
TRBJ2-2,TRBV6-5,NA,NA,TGTGCCAGCACTTCCTCTTGGACAGAGTACACCGGGGAGCTGTTTTTT,CASTSSWTEYTGELFF
TRBJ2-7,TRBV20-1,TRBD2,many,TGCAGTGCTAGGCCGGGACTAGCCTGGGAGCAGTACTTC,CSARPGLAWEQYF
TRBJ1-6,TRBV11-2,NA,many,TGTGCCAGCAGCCCTCAGTCAGGGACGAATTCACCCCTCCACTTT,CASSPQSGTNSPLHF
TRBJ2-7,TRBV15,NA,NA,TGTGCCACCAGCGGCACCATCGGGTACGAGCAGTACTTC,CATSGTIGYEQYF
TRBJ2-7,TRBV10-3,TRBD2,many,TGTGCCATCAGTGAGCGGGGGGGATACGAGCAGTACTTC,CAISERGGYEQYF
TRBJ2-3,TRBV28,TRBD2,few,TGTGCCAGCAGCTCCCCTGCTAGCGGGGGAGCAGATACGCAGTATTTT,CASSSPASGGADTQYF
TRBJ1-3,TRBV28,NA,many,TGTGCCAGCAGCCCCCCGGGGTTCGGAAACACCATATATTTT,CASSPPGFGNTIYF
TRBJ1-1,TRBV27,NA,many,TGTGCCAGCAGTTTTCGGGGGAGCACTGAAGCTTTCTTT,CASSFRGSTEAFF
TRBJ1-4,TRBV12-3/TRBV12-4,NA,NA,TGTGCCAGCAGTTTAGTGGGCGCACCTAATGAAAAACTGTTTTTT,CASSLVGAPNEKLFF
TRBJ1-5,TRBV28,NA,many,TGTGCCAGCAGCCGCCCCCGGATTCCCCAGCATTTT,CASSRPRIPQHF
TRBJ2-3,TRBV20-1,NA,few,TGCAGTGCTAGCCCGATCTCTCGCATATACACAGATACGCAGTATTTT,CSASPISRIYTDTQYF
TRBJ1-2,TRBV20-1,NA,NA,TGCAGTGCTAGAGAGGGGAAGTCTAACTATGGCTACACCTTC,CSAREGKSNYGYTF
TRBJ1-2,TRBV20-1,NA,NA,TGCAGTGCTAGCGGTAGTGGGGGGAGCGACTATGGCTACACCTTC,CSASGSGGSDYGYTF
TRBJ2-2,TRBV7-2,NA,NA,TGTGCCAGCAGCTTTCGGACTACGAGAACCGGGGAGCTGTTTTTT,CASSFRTTRTGELFF
TRBJ1-1,TRBV25-1,NA,NA,TGTGCCAGCAGTGGGTGGATGAACACTGAAGCTTTCTTT,CASSGWMNTEAFF
TRBJ2-1,TRBV12-3/TRBV12-4,TRBD1,few,TGTGCCAGCAGCACCGGGACAGACTTCAATGAGCAGTTCTTC,CASSTGTDFNEQFF
TRBJ1-1,TRBV12-3/TRBV12-4,NA,NA,TGTGCCAGCAGTTTGACTCTCCCATCGAACACTGAAGCTTTCTTT,CASSLTLPSNTEAFF
TRBJ1-5,TRBV10-3,NA,NA,TGTGCCATCAGTGCAGGCGCCAATCAGCCCCAGCATTTT,CAISAGANQPQHF
TRBJ2-1,TRBV3-1,TRBD2,NA,TGTGCCAGCAGCCCGCGGGGGACCAACGAGCAGTTCTTC,CASSPRGTNEQFF
TRBJ2-7,TRBV5-5,TRBD1,many,TGTGCCAGCAGCTTGGTCTTAAGTGCGACAGGGGACGAGCAGTACTTC,CASSLVLSATGDEQYF
TRBJ1-1,TRBV19,NA,NA,TGTGCCAGTAGTATCCCGTCCACCCAATACGGAAACACTGAAGCTTTCTTT,CASSIPSTQYGNTEAFF
TRBJ1-6,TRBV20-1,TRBD1,many,TGCAGTGCTAGTGCTACCGGGACAGGGTGGGTCGGTAATTCACCCCTCCACTTT,CSASATGTGWVGNSPLHF
TRBJ1-2,TRBV20-1,NA,few,TGCAGTGCTAGAGATAGGGACCGACCCTATAACTATGGCTACACCTTC,CSARDRDRPYNYGYTF
TRBJ2-2,TRBV3-1,NA,NA,TGTGCCAGCAGCAAACTCTACGGGGAGCTGTTTTTT,CASSKLYGELFF
TRBJ2-5,TRBV7-6,NA,NA,TGTGCCAGCAGCTTAGCTCCCGGTCTCCGGGGCGAGACCCAGTACTTC,CASSLAPGLRGETQYF